The clone carrying this T cell receptor beta chain was seen more than once but under ten times. The data were taken from a study of shared clonotypes between healthy human individuals. Repertoires were generated with immunoSEQ multiplex PCR, while TCRdb's copy carries only in-frame clones and drops some. Among around 980,000 clones listed, around 78% were seen once. The germline CDR1 and CDR2 sequences are LNHDA and SQIVND (reference sequence). V lost 8 bases to trimming and J lost 5 bases; unmatched junction nucleotides: 8. This CDR3 comprises 15 residues. This TCR was sampled from a man aged 18 to 29 in good health. Some clones in this sample may be carry-over from other donors' samples. The gene calls are TRBV19 and TRBJ2-2, with TRBD2 identical over 10 bases. The specimen was memory CD4+ T cells from PBMCs. Subset in this sample: CD45RA-negative fraction. In nucleotides, the CDR3 is TGTGCCAGTCGAACCCATAGCGGGAGGACCGGGGAGCTGTTTTTT. The encoded protein is CASRTHSGRTGELFF.